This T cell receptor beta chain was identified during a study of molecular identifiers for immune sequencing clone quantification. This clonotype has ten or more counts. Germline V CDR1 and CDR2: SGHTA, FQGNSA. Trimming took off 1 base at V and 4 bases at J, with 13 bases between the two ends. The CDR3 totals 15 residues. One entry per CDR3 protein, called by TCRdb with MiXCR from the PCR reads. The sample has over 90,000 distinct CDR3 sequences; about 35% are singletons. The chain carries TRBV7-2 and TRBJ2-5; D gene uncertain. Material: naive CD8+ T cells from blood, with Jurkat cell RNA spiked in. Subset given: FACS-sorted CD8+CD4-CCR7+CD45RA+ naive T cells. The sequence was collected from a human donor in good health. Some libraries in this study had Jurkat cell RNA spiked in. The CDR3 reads CASSLDSGQIETQYF. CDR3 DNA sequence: TGTGCCAGCAGCTTAGACAGTGGGCAGATAGAGACCCAGTACTTC.